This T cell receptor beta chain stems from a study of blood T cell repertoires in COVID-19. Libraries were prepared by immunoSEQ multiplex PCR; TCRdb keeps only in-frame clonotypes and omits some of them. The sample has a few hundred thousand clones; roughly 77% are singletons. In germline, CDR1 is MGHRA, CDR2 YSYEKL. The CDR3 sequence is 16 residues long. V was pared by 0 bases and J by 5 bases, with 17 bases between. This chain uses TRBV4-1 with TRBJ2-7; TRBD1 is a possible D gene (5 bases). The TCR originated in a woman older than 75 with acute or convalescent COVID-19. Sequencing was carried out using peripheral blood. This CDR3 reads CASSQDSYQGSNEQYF. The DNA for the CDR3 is TGCGCCAGCAGCCAAGATTCGTACCAGGGATCCAACGAGCAGTACTTC.